This paragraph reports one T cell receptor beta chain. The CDR3 spans 14 residues. Unmatched junction bases numbered 6, after V lost 5 bases and J lost 3 bases. Germline CDR1 is SGHTA and CDR2 is FQGTGA. This sample was included in a study of CD8 T cells in Susac syndrome. The authors reverse transcribed roughly 0.5 to 1 ug RNA with random hexamers. Amplification of TCR beta CDR3 was carried out by immunoSEQ multiplex PCR, which covered 54 Vbeta and 13 Jbeta segments. One entry per CDR3 protein, called by TCRdb with MiXCR from the immunoSEQ multiplex PCR reads. The table has 75,000 or so distinct CDR3 sequences, about 94% seen once; the top ten hold about 0.94%.

Sample: CD8+ T cells from PBMCs. The J gene is TRBJ1-1, the V gene TRBV7-3; 7 nucleotides line up with TRBD1. The receptor was isolated from a human donor with Susac syndrome. Here the CDR3 reads CASSVTGKDTEAFF. The CDR3 bases are TGTGCCAGCAGCGTGACAGGGAAGGACACTGAAGCTTTCTTT.